The table lists the clone carrying this T cell receptor beta chain with a count of one. What it recognizes is unknown. The data were taken from a study of vaccination and CD4 T cells after COVID-19. Study overall: Six males and four females, two Hispanic, made up the convalescents.

The Oncomine TCR Beta short-read assay was applied to DNA of cultured CD4+ T cells. Extraction of genomic DNA was performed on cultured CD4+ T cells. TCRdb recomputed calls from the PCR reads with MiXCR, one row per CDR3 protein. The sample has around 20,000 distinct CDR3 sequences; around half are singletons. Noted treatment: approximately 9-day PBMC culture with coronavirus spike peptide pools or control peptides (ViraFEST assay). Wells that each held 1.8 million or so PBMCs were cultured with roughly 9.5 IU/ml IL-2 and approximately 10 ug/ml peptide pools. The origin of this receptor is a human donor who had recovered from COVID-19. Sequencing was performed on CD4+ T cells from blood, cultured in vitro, taken before SARS-CoV-2 vaccination.

DNA for the CDR3: TGTGCCAGTAGTATAGAACCTAGCGCAGCTTTTGCGACCCAGTACTTC. Residues: CASSIEPSAAFATQYF. This rearrangement joins TRBV19 to TRBJ2-5, with D possibly being TRBD2 (6 bases). CDR1 LNHDA and CDR2 SQIVND come from the germline V gene (reference sequence). V was clipped by 0 bases and J by 7 bases, with 18 bases between them. The CDR3 is made up of 16 amino acids.